This T cell receptor (beta chain) was documented in a study of memory CD4+ T cells and cytomegalovirus serostatus. The sort gate was single viable CD3+CD4+CD8-CD45RO+ cells for memory CD4+ T cells. Repertoires were generated with immunoSEQ multiplex PCR, while TCRdb's copy carries only in-frame clones and drops some. Here the sample spans approximately 92,000 clones, over 70% being singletons. The length of the CDR3 is 14 residues. The germline V gene has CDR1 SGHRS and CDR2 YFSETQ. The V gene end was trimmed by 4 bases and the J gene end by 5 bases; junction bases not matched to a gene: 6. The gene calls are TRBV5-1 and TRBJ2-5, with 9 bases that match TRBD2. The source material was memory CD4+ T cells from blood. The sequence was obtained from an adult in good health and CMV-seropositive. CDR3: CASSNGLALETQYF. The CDR3, as DNA: TGCGCCAGCAGCAACGGACTAGCGCTGGAGACCCAGTACTTC.